This entry concerns a single T cell receptor (beta chain). The data were obtained in a study of shared clonotypes between healthy human individuals. Trimming cost V 7 bases and J 5 bases, with 9 bases left between them. Germline CDR1 is SNHLY and CDR2 is FYNNEI. The CDR3 is 11 residues long. Adult Caucasians living in Nashville, Tennessee made up all of the donors. Each PCR replicate run on unsorted PBMC took in roughly 0.3 ug DNA, tens of thousands of T cell genomes. Generated by immunoSEQ multiplex PCR, the TCRdb table keeps only in-frame clones and is missing some. Of fewer than 550,000 clones listed, 75% to 80% are singletons.

The chain recombines TRBV2 with TRBJ2-7, with a possible D match to TRBD2 (5 bases). Material: PBMCs. The TCR comes from a woman between 40 and 50 years old in good health. Some clones in this sample may be carry-over from other donors' samples. CDR3 DNA: TGTGCCAGCATACGGGGTAACGAGCAGTACTTC. It encodes CASIRGNEQYF.